The rows below give T cell receptor beta chains drawn from one sample of a study of blood T cell repertoires in COVID-19. Assay: immunoSEQ multiplex PCR; the TCRdb copy retains only in-frame clones and omits some. This sample has under 150,000 clones, with 86% found just once. Specimen: PBMCs or T cells enriched from blood (not recorded which). These receptors all stem from a woman aged 50 to 60 who had recovered from COVID-19. Each CDR3 is given with its conserved first and last residue. The D gene is left open where the match is weak. Where a row states a size, it is once, few, many or the class of an expanded clone; other rows omit it.

V: TRBV19; size: -; D: TRBD1; J: TRBJ2-7; CDR3: CASSAGTGGSYEQYF; DNA: TGTGCCAGTAGTGCGGGGACAGGGGGCTCCTACGAGCAGTACTTC
V: TRBV5-4; size: -; D: TRBD1; J: TRBJ1-2; CDR3: CASSQGQASYGYTF; DNA: TGTGCCAGCAGTCAGGGACAGGCAAGCTATGGCTACACCTTC
V: TRBV2; size: -; D: TRBD1; J: TRBJ2-2; CDR3: CASRGQGQAGELFF; DNA: TGTGCCAGCCGTGGACAGGGCCAGGCCGGGGAGCTGTTTTTT
V: TRBV7-9; size: -; D: -; J: TRBJ1-1; CDR3: CASARQENTEAFF; DNA: TGTGCCAGCGCGCGACAGGAGAACACTGAAGCTTTCTTT
V: TRBV2; size: -; D: -; J: TRBJ2-5; CDR3: CSGTPQETQYF; DNA: TGCAGCGGGACACCCCAAGAGACCCAGTACTTC
V: TRBV5-4; size: -; D: -; J: TRBJ2-5; CDR3: CASSLIGQQQETQYF; DNA: TGTGCCAGCAGCCTTATAGGACAGCAGCAAGAGACCCAGTACTTC
V: TRBV27; size: -; D: TRBD2; J: TRBJ2-1; CDR3: CASSDPGLAGPSYNEQFF; DNA: TGTGCCAGCAGTGATCCGGGACTAGCGGGGCCCTCCTACAATGAGCAGTTCTTC
V: TRBV11-3; size: -; D: -; J: TRBJ1-6; CDR3: CASSLDSRSPLHF; DNA: TGTGCCAGCAGCTTGGACAGTCGTTCACCCCTCCACTTT
V: TRBV7-9; size: -; D: TRBD1; J: TRBJ1-6; CDR3: CASSLATGGENSPLHF; DNA: TGTGCCAGCAGCTTAGCGACAGGGGGCGAGAATTCACCCCTCCACTTT
V: TRBV18; size: -; D: -; J: TRBJ1-3; CDR3: CASSPPFGNTIYF; DNA: TGTGCCAGCTCACCACCCTTTGGAAACACCATATATTTT
V: TRBV19; size: -; D: TRBD1; J: TRBJ2-7; CDR3: CASRNSRTGTYEQYF; DNA: TGTGCCAGTAGAAACTCTAGGACAGGTACCTACGAGCAGTACTTC
V: TRBV5-1; size: -; D: -; J: TRBJ1-1; CDR3: CASSLASGGDTEAFF; DNA: TGCGCCAGCAGCTTGGCGTCCGGAGGAGACACTGAAGCTTTCTTT
V: TRBV11-3; size: few; D: -; J: TRBJ1-4; CDR3: CASRLRANHNEKLFF; DNA: TGTGCCAGCAGACTCAGGGCTAATCATAATGAAAAACTGTTTTTT
V: TRBV7-8; size: -; D: TRBD1; J: TRBJ1-5; CDR3: CASSLAIGTGDQPQHF; DNA: TGTGCCAGCAGCTTAGCGATAGGGACAGGGGACCAGCCCCAGCATTTT
V: TRBV29-1; size: -; D: -; J: TRBJ1-1; CDR3: CSVQLLEAFF; DNA: TGCAGCGTCCAACTCTTGGAAGCTTTCTTT
V: TRBV7-2; size: -; D: -; J: TRBJ2-7; CDR3: CASSNGFSYEQYF; DNA: TGTGCCAGCAGTAACGGGTTCTCCTACGAGCAGTACTTC
V: TRBV5-1; size: -; D: -; J: TRBJ2-7; CDR3: CASSPTGYEQYF; DNA: TGCGCCAGCAGCCCCACGGGCTACGAGCAGTACTTC
V: TRBV7-9; size: -; D: TRBD1; J: TRBJ1-2; CDR3: CASSLGVGGPPPPTF; DNA: TGTGCCAGCAGCTTAGGGGTAGGGGGCCCCCCCCCACCCACCTTC
V: TRBV19; size: -; D: TRBD2; J: TRBJ2-3; CDR3: CATQAGLAGDTDTQYF; DNA: TGTGCCACCCAGGCGGGACTAGCGGGGGACACAGATACGCAGTATTTT
V: TRBV27; size: -; D: TRBD1; J: TRBJ1-6; CDR3: CASSLAGRGKSPLHF; DNA: TGTGCCAGCAGTTTAGCGGGCAGGGGGAAATCACCCCTCCACTTT
V: TRBV30; size: few; D: TRBD2; J: TRBJ2-1; CDR3: CAWAAGVLHNEQFF; DNA: TGTGCCTGGGCGGCGGGGGTCCTACACAATGAGCAGTTCTTC
V: TRBV2; size: once; D: TRBD1; J: TRBJ1-2; CDR3: CASRSQGQSYGYTF; DNA: TGTGCCAGCAGGTCACAGGGGCAAAGCTATGGCTACACCTTC
V: TRBV12-3/TRBV12-4; size: -; D: TRBD1; J: TRBJ2-7; CDR3: CASRAGGYEQYF; DNA: TGTGCCAGCAGAGCAGGGGGCTACGAGCAGTACTTC
V: TRBV9; size: -; D: TRBD2; J: TRBJ2-7; CDR3: CASSGGAAGGPYEQYF; DNA: TGTGCCAGCAGCGGAGGGGCAGCGGGGGGGCCCTACGAGCAGTACTTC
V: TRBV10-3; size: -; D: -; J: TRBJ2-5; CDR3: CAISESETEKETQYF; DNA: TGTGCCATCAGTGAGTCTGAGACGGAGAAAGAGACCCAGTACTTC
V: TRBV19; size: -; D: -; J: TRBJ1-6; CDR3: CASSIIGVLSPLHF; DNA: TGTGCCAGTAGTATTATCGGGGTTTTATCACCCCTCCACTTT
V: TRBV6-1; size: -; D: TRBD2; J: TRBJ2-7; CDR3: CASSEAGRGEQYF; DNA: TGTGCCAGCAGTGAAGCGGGGCGGGGGGAGCAGTACTTC
V: TRBV7-9; size: -; D: TRBD1; J: TRBJ2-7; CDR3: CASSHPSRGPYEQYF; DNA: TGTGCCAGCAGCCATCCTAGCAGGGGGCCCTACGAGCAGTACTTC
V: TRBV9; size: few; D: TRBD1; J: TRBJ1-2; CDR3: CASSGTGLGYGYTF; DNA: TGTGCCAGCAGCGGGACAGGGTTGGGCTATGGCTACACCTTC
V: TRBV13; size: few; D: TRBD1; J: TRBJ1-2; CDR3: CASSAGQANYGYTF; DNA: TGTGCCAGCAGCGCGGGACAGGCTAACTATGGCTACACCTTC
V: TRBV7-8; size: -; D: -; J: TRBJ2-3; CDR3: CASSFWLDGGTDTQYF; DNA: TGTGCCAGCAGCTTTTGGCTAGACGGGGGCACAGATACGCAGTATTTT
V: TRBV5-1; size: -; D: -; J: TRBJ2-7; CDR3: CASQEDSSHEQYF; DNA: TGCGCCAGCCAAGAGGACAGTTCTCACGAGCAGTACTTC
V: TRBV19; size: -; D: TRBD1; J: TRBJ2-5; CDR3: CASSTGQGARETQYF; DNA: TGTGCCAGTAGTACGGGACAGGGGGCACGAGAGACCCAGTACTTC
V: TRBV9; size: -; D: -; J: TRBJ1-2; CDR3: CASSVVFGGYTF; DNA: TGTGCCAGCAGCGTAGTGTTCGGTGGCTACACCTTC
V: TRBV10-3; size: -; D: TRBD1; J: TRBJ1-1; CDR3: CAISSTGQGTEAFF; DNA: TGTGCCATCAGCTCGACAGGACAGGGGACTGAAGCTTTCTTT
V: TRBV2; size: -; D: -; J: TRBJ2-5; CDR3: CASSESGGETQYF; DNA: TGTGCCAGCAGTGAATCAGGGGGGGAGACCCAGTACTTC
V: TRBV7-9; size: -; D: TRBD2; J: TRBJ2-5; CDR3: CASSPGGLGGETQYF; DNA: TGTGCCAGCAGCCCGGGAGGGCTGGGGGGAGAGACCCAGTACTTC
V: TRBV29-1; size: -; D: -; J: TRBJ2-1; CDR3: CSIRPGYEQFF; DNA: TGCAGCATCCGGCCGGGATATGAGCAGTTCTTC
V: TRBV2; size: once; D: -; J: TRBJ2-7; CDR3: CASSDEGTKRQYF; DNA: TGTGCCAGCAGTGATGAGGGGACAAAACGGCAGTACTTC
V: TRBV7-8; size: -; D: TRBD2; J: TRBJ2-7; CDR3: CASSSQGTSGKYEQYF; DNA: TGTGCCAGCAGCTCCCAAGGGACTAGCGGGAAGTACGAGCAGTACTTC
V: TRBV30; size: -; D: -; J: TRBJ2-1; CDR3: CAWAVGAGYNEQFF; DNA: TGTGCCTGGGCCGTGGGGGCTGGGTACAATGAGCAGTTCTTC
V: TRBV10-3; size: -; D: TRBD1; J: TRBJ1-2; CDR3: CAISESNGQAYGYTF; DNA: TGTGCCATCAGTGAGTCGAACGGACAGGCCTATGGCTACACCTTC
V: TRBV5-3; size: -; D: -; J: TRBJ1-5; CDR3: CARSYLNQPQHF; DNA: TGTGCCAGAAGCTATCTTAATCAGCCCCAGCATTTT
V: TRBV5-4; size: -; D: -; J: TRBJ2-3; CDR3: CASSLANSVGGVGQYF; DNA: TGTGCCAGCAGCTTGGCCAACTCGGTCGGCGGGGTGGGGCAGTATTTT